This entry features one T cell receptor (beta chain) sequence. Molecular barcoding with unique molecular identifiers was used for the TCRbeta library. TCRdb re-analysed the PCR reads in MiXCR, keeping a single row per CDR3 protein. Among a few hundred thousand distinct CDR3 sequences listed, about a tenth were seen once. The V gene's germline CDR1 is SGHDT and CDR2 YYEEEE. V shed 4 bases, J shed 2 bases, and the junction held 13 bases outside the gene matches. This CDR3 has 18 residues. This record comes from a study of T-cell reconstitution after alpha-beta-depleted transplantation in children. The source was PBMCs from the stem cell graft donor, collected from the stem cell graft. V and J are TRBV5-6 and TRBJ1-5, with 9 nucleotides matching TRBD1. The receptor comes from a human donor who donated a stem cell graft to a child with acute lymphoblastic leukemia. CDR3: CASSVRDRALSGNQPQHF. The CDR3 region has the DNA TGTGCCAGCAGCGTCCGGGACAGGGCTCTTTCAGGCAATCAGCCCCAGCATTTT.